Following are 6 T cell receptor beta chains from one sample sequenced in a study of post-analysis software for immune sequencing data. The TCR beta cDNA libraries contained unique molecular identifiers. TCRdb re-analysed the PCR reads in MiXCR, keeping a single row per CDR3 protein. The sample includes fewer than 850,000 distinct CDR3 sequences, roughly 30% of them seen just once. The antigens of these receptors remain unknown. Study-wide findings and caveats: When patients were compared with controls, 4 or 5 TRBV segments were more frequent, TRBV5-6, TRBV5-1 and TRBV20-1 among them.

The sample was blood. The receptors were sampled from a girl aged 10-17 years with multiple sclerosis.

This clonotype has just a few counts. V gene TRBV29-1 combines with J gene TRBJ2-3, with TRBD2 matching 8 bases. Germline trimming cut 3 bases from V and 2 bases from J; bases unmatched to any gene: 7. The germline V gene has CDR1 SQVTM and CDR2 ANQGSEA. The CDR3 covers 15 residues. The CDR3 here is CSVEGAGGLTDTQYF. The CDR3 bases are TGCAGCGTTGAGGGGGCGGGGGGCCTCACAGATACGCAGTATTTT.

The V and J genes are TRBV24-1 and TRBJ2-3; D gene unclear. Germline V gene lookup returns CDR1 KGHDR and CDR2 SFDVKD. V lost 2 bases, J lost 0 bases, and 8 bases lay in between. The CDR3 consists of 15 residues. CDR3 sequence reads: CATSDYGTSTDTQYF. The CDR3, as DNA: TGTGCCACCAGTGATTATGGCACTAGCACAGATACGCAGTATTTT.

The rearrangement uses TRBV10-3 and TRBJ1-4, with 8 positions matching TRBD1. CDR1 is ENHRY and CDR2 is SYGVKD in the germline V gene. Trimming cost V 2 bases and J 2 bases; bases outside gene matches: 7. There are 17 residues in the CDR3. This chain's CDR3 is CAISEGRQGITNEKLFF. The CDR3 DNA reads TGTGCCATCAGTGAGGGACGACAGGGGATCACTAATGAAAAACTGTTTTTT.

The V and J genes are TRBV6-6 and TRBJ1-1; 8 bases are shared with TRBD1. V was clipped by 5 bases and J by 1 base; unmatched bases: 3. Germline V gene sequence: CDR1 MNHNY, CDR2 SVGAGI (reference sequence). This CDR3 region has 14 residues. For the CDR3, the DNA is TGTGCCAGCAGTGGCAGGGGGCCGAACACTGAAGCTTTCTTT. It translates to CASSGRGPNTEAFF.

The chain has TRBV7-2 and TRBJ2-2; D possibly corresponds to TRBD1 (6 bases). The germline V gene has CDR1 SGHTA and CDR2 FQGNSA. The V end lost 4 bases, the J end lost 7 bases, and 19 bases lay between the germline ends. The CDR3 consists of 16 residues. This CDR3 is CASSSRSGTFGGELFF. CDR3 in DNA: TGTGCCAGCAGCTCGAGGTCCGGGACATTTGGCGGGGAGCTGTTTTTT.

J is TRBJ2-4 and V is TRBV24-1; 9 bases fit TRBD2. The J call could be wrong; TRBJ2-5 is a better fit for the DNA end. CDR1 and CDR2 (germline): KGHDR, SFDVKD. The CDR3 runs to 17 residues. CDR3 region: CATSEVSGGLLGETQYF. The DNA of the CDR3 is TGTGCCACCAGTGAAGTTAGCGGGGGTTTACTAGGGGAGACCCAGTACTTC.